Below, 8 T cell receptor beta chains from the same sample are listed, as sequenced in a study of blood T cell repertoires in COVID-19. The protocol was immunoSEQ multiplex PCR, while the TCRdb copy is restricted to in-frame clones and leaves out a portion. The sample contains about half a million clones, 80% to 90% of which appear only once. Sequencing was done on a sample of peripheral blood. The receptors stem from a human donor in a cohort sampled during active COVID-19.

This clone has only a few counts. The chain combines TRBV10-3 with TRBJ1-3; D is perhaps TRBD1 (5 bases). The CDR3 runs 17 residues. Trimming removed 6 bases from V and 0 bases from J, with 18 bases in between. Germline loops: CDR1 ENHRY, CDR2 SYGVKD. The CDR3 spells CAIRRQTRTGSGNTIYF. Written as DNA, the CDR3 is TGTGCCATCAGACGACAGACCCGGACCGGCTCTGGAAACACCATATATTTT.

The chain joins TRBV10-3 to TRBJ1-1; D ambiguous. Per germline, CDR1 ENHRY and CDR2 SYGVKD. V was shortened by 2 bases and J by 1 base, with 8 bases between the two germline ends. The CDR3 sequence is 14 residues long. The CDR3 region has the DNA TGTGCCATCAGTGAGGGGAGGAAGAACACTGAAGCTTTCTTT. Protein sequence: CAISEGRKNTEAFF.

The chain links TRBV27 to TRBJ2-1; 15 bases are a match to TRBD2. The germline V gene encodes CDR1 MNHEY and CDR2 SMNVEV (reference sequence). J was trimmed by 6 bases and V by 5 bases; bases with no gene match: 11. The CDR3 has 18 amino acids. In DNA, the CDR3 is TGTGCCAGCAGTCCCCGGGGACTAGCGGGAGGATCGGTCAATGAGCAGTTCTTC. Translated, it gives CASSPRGLAGGSVNEQFF.

This clone was observed a single time. The chain joins TRBV12-3 or TRBV12-4 to TRBJ2-7; D gene uncertain. The CDR3 sequence is 11 residues long. Between the trimmed V and J ends, which lost 5 bases and 4 bases, there was a span of 6 bases. CDR3 DNA sequence: TGTGCCAGCAGTGTTAGTTACGAGCAGTACTTC. It specifies CASSVSYEQYF.

The chain uses TRBV5-1 and TRBJ2-7, with D uncertain. The V and J ends lost 4 bases and 4 bases respectively, with 9 bases between them. The V gene's germline CDR1 is SGHRS and CDR2 YFSETQ. The CDR3 has 12 residues. The CDR3: CASSGTRYEQYF. The CDR3 DNA reads TGCGCCAGCAGCGGTACTCGGTACGAGCAGTACTTC.

This clone was observed a single time. J is TRBJ1-5 and V is TRBV6-5; 10 positions agree with TRBD1. The trim removed 7 bases at V and 7 bases at J, leaving 10 bases unmatched. This CDR3 is built from 15 residues. The germline V gene has CDR1 MNHEY and CDR2 SVGAGI. CDR3 amino acids: CASKRDRGSEQPQHF. CDR3 nucleotide sequence: TGTGCCAGCAAGCGGGACAGGGGATCGGAACAGCCCCAGCATTTT.

The V call is TRBV2, the J call TRBJ2-7, with D uncertain. Trimming took 2 bases from V and 6 from J, leaving 14 bases between them. The germline V gene has CDR1 SNHLY and CDR2 FYNNEI. The CDR3 totals 14 residues. The CDR3 DNA follows: TGTGCCAGCAGTGAATATAGATCGCGAGGCGAGCAGTACTTC. It is translated as CASSEYRSRGEQYF.

This chain joins TRBV7-2 and TRBJ1-2, with D tentatively TRBD1 (5 bases). From germline, CDR1 is SGHTA and CDR2 FQGNSA. The V and J ends lost 5 bases and 4 bases respectively, with 14 bases between them. CDR3 length: 14 residues. CDR3 nucleotides: TGTGCCAGCAGCCCCCAGGACACTCGCTATGGCTACACCTTC. Amino acids: CASSPQDTRYGYTF. Using reference TRBV7-2 and TRBJ1-2 for the parts outside the CDR3, the full variable domain is GAGVSQSPSNKVTEKGKDVELRCDPISGHTALYWYRQSLGQGLEFLIYFQGNSAPDKSGLPSDRFSAERTGGSVSTLTIQRTQQEDSAVYLCASSPQDTRYGYTFGSGTRLTVV.